The clone carrying this T cell receptor (beta chain) has more than one count but fewer than ten. The target antigen is unknown. Via MiXCR, TCRdb re-called the 5' RACE reads, giving one row per CDR3 protein. Of 450,000 to 600,000 distinct CDR3 sequences listed, roughly 12% are singletons. This record comes from a study of T cells after yellow fever vaccination. As for the study in general: Low-cell-number fractions were prepared with SMART-Seq v4 Ultra Low Input.

Points from the study as a whole: Repertoires sorted by FACS could include abundant clonotypes that are contaminants from the bulk population.

The source was PBMCs, collected on the day of the yellow fever booster vaccination. The clonotype was recovered from a man aged 25 to 40 who received the YFV17D yellow fever vaccine.

CDR3 sequence (DNA): TGTGCCAGCAGCTTACGCCGTGGGGGGGAGAACGAGCAGTACTTC. Protein product: CASSLRRGGENEQYF. This chain links TRBV7-2 with TRBJ2-7, with 7 positions matching TRBD2. The germline CDR1 and CDR2 sequences are SGHTA and FQGNSA. The trim removed 2 bases at V and 5 bases at J, leaving 9 bases unmatched. The CDR3 sequence is 15 residues long.